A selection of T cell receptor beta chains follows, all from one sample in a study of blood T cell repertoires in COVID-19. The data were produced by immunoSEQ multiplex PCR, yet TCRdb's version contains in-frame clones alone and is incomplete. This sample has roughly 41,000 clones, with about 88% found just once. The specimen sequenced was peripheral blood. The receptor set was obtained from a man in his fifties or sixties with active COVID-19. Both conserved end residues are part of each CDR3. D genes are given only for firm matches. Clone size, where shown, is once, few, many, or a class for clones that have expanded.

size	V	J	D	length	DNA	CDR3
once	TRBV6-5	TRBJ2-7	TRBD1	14	TGTGCCACCGAACAGGGGGTCCTCCCCTACGAGCAGTACTTC	CATEQGVLPYEQYF
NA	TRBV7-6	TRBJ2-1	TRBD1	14	TGTGCCAGCAGCCCCCGGACAGGGAGAAATGAGCAGTTCTTC	CASSPRTGRNEQFF
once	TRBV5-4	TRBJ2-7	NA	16	TGTGCCAGCAGCGCGGGTACGTGGGGGCTTGGTTACGAGCAGTACTTC	CASSAGTWGLGYEQYF
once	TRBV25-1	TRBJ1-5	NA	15	TGTGCCAGCAGTGAGGGGGGGCGGGAGGTACAGCCCCAGCATTTT	CASSEGGREVQPQHF
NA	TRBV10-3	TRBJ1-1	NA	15	TGTGCCATCAGTGAGTCGGTAGGGGAGAACACTGAAGCTTTCTTT	CAISESVGENTEAFF
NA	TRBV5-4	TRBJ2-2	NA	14	TGTGCCAGCAGCTTAGCGGGGAACACCGGGGAGCTGTTTTTT	CASSLAGNTGELFF
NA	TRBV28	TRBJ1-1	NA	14	TGTGCCAGCAGTTTACGAGAGCGACCTATGGAAGCTTTCTTT	CASSLRERPMEAFF
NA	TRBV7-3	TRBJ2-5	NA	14	TGTGCCAGCAGCCAGCAGGGGTCACAAGAGACCCAGTACTTC	CASSQQGSQETQYF
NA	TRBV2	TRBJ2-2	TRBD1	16	TGTGCCAGCAGTGAACTGGGACAGGGCGGGTCCGGGGAGCTGTTTTTT	CASSELGQGGSGELFF
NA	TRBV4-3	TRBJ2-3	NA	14	TGCGCCAGCAGCCAAGACCCGCGGGTCGATACGCAGTATTTT	CASSQDPRVDTQYF
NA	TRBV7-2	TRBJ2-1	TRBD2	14	TGTGCCAGCAGCTTCGGGGCGGGAGGGTCTGAGCAGTTCTTC	CASSFGAGGSEQFF
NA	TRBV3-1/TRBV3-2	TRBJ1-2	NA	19	TGTGCCAGCAGCCAAGATGGGGAGGGAAGGAAAGTGGGGAACTATGGCTACACCTTC	CASSQDGEGRKVGNYGYTF
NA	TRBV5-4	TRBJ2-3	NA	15	TGTGCCAGCAGATACACCGACAGTGATACAGATACGCAGTATTTT	CASRYTDSDTDTQYF
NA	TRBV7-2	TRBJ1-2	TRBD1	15	TGTGCCAGCAGCTCCTGGGGACAGGGACCCTATGGCTACACCTTC	CASSSWGQGPYGYTF
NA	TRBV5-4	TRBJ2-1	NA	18	TGTGCCAGCAGCTTGGTTTCATTGAGCGCCCAGAAAAACAATGAGCAGTTCTTC	CASSLVSLSAQKNNEQFF
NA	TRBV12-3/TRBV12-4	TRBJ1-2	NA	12	TGTGCCAGCAGTTTTCAAGTCGGGGGCTACACCTTC	CASSFQVGGYTF
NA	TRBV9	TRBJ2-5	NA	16	TGTGCCAGCAGCGTAGTGGATTTGGGGGCCCTGGAGACCCAGTACTTC	CASSVVDLGALETQYF
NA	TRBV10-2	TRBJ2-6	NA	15	TGCGCCAGCAGGGCTGACAGTTCTGGGGCCAACGTCCTGACTTTC	CASRADSSGANVLTF
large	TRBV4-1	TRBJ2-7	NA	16	TGCGCCAGCAGCCCCTCTTTTGGCGGCGGTATTCACGAGCAGTACTTC	CASSPSFGGGIHEQYF
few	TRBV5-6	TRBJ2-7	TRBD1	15	TGTGCCAGCAGCCGCGACAGGGGATATACCTACGAGCAGTACTTC	CASSRDRGYTYEQYF
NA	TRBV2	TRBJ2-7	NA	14	TGTGCCAGCAGGCCGGGTTTTTCTACCTACGAGCAGTACTTC	CASRPGFSTYEQYF
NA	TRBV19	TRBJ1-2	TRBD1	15	TGTGCCAGTAGTTCGGCACCGGGACAGACTTATGGCTACACCTTC	CASSSAPGQTYGYTF
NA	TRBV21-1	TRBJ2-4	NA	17	TGTGCCAGCAGCCAACAATGGCAGGTGGGAGCCAAAAACATTCAGTACTTC	CASSQQWQVGAKNIQYF
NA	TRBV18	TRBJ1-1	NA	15	TGTGCCAGCTCACCATCAACAGTCCAGAACACTGAAGCTTTCTTT	CASSPSTVQNTEAFF
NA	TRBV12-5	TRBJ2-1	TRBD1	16	TGTGCTAGTGGTTCCTCCGGGACAGGGGGAGTCAATGAGCAGTTCTTC	CASGSSGTGGVNEQFF
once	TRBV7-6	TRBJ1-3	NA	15	TGTGCCAGCACCCGATCGGGGGGATCCGGAAACACCATATATTTT	CASTRSGGSGNTIYF
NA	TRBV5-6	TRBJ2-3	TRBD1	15	TGTGCCAGCAGTTACGGGACAGCAGGCACAGATACGCAGTATTTT	CASSYGTAGTDTQYF
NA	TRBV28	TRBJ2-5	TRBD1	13	TGTGCCAGCAGCTTCGACAGGGGGGAGACCCAGTACTTC	CASSFDRGETQYF
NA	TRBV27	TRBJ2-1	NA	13	TGTGCCAGCAGTTTGGTAGTCCACAATGAGCAGTTCTTC	CASSLVVHNEQFF
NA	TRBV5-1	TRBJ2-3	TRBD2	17	TGCGCCAGCAGCTCAACCACTAGCGGGACGGCGGGAGATACGCAGTATTTT	CASSSTTSGTAGDTQYF
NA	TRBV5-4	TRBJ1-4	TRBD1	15	TGTGCCAGCAGCTTGCCCCCGGGACAGAATGAAAAACTGTTTTTT	CASSLPPGQNEKLFF
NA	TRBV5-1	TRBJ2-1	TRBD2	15	TGCGCCAGCCAAGAGGCGGGAGGGTCCTACAATGAGCAGTTCTTC	CASQEAGGSYNEQFF
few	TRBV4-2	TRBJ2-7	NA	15	TGTGCCAGCAGCCAAGTGAGTTTAAGTGTCTACGAGCAGTACTTC	CASSQVSLSVYEQYF
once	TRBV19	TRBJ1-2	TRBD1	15	TGTGCCAGTAGTCTCCTGCCCGACAGGGACTATGGCTACACCTTC	CASSLLPDRDYGYTF
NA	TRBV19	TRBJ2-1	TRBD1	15	TGTGCCAGTAGTATCGGGACAGGGGATAGAACTGAGCAGTTCTTC	CASSIGTGDRTEQFF
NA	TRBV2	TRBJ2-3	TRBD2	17	TGTGCCAGCAGTCGAGAGGGGGCTAGCGGGAGCTCAGATACGCAGTATTTT	CASSREGASGSSDTQYF
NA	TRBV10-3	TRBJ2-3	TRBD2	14	TGTGCCATCAGGGCTAGCGGGGTCACAGATACGCAGTATTTT	CAIRASGVTDTQYF
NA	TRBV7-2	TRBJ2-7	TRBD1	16	TGTGCCAGCAGCAAAACGACAGGGGGCTCAGGATACGAGCAGTACTTC	CASSKTTGGSGYEQYF
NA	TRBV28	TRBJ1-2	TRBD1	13	TGTGCCAGCAGGCCAGGGGGCAACTATGGCTACACCTTC	CASRPGGNYGYTF